These T cell receptor beta chains were read from a single sample in a study of cytomegalovirus exposure and HLA in healthy donors. The repertoire was sequenced with immunoSEQ multiplex PCR; TCRdb's copy has only in-frame clones and lacks some. The sample includes roughly 200,000 clones, over 70% seen only once; the top ten take roughly 0.7%. The material sequenced was PBMCs. Every receptor here comes from a boy younger than 10 in good health and CMV-seronegative. CDR3s include the opening cysteine and the closing phenylalanine or tryptophan. Fields, in order: CDR3 length, J gene, clone size, V gene, D gene, CDR3 protein, CDR3 DNA. The D gene is left open where the match is weak. Size tells how often a clone was seen (once, few, many) or the class of an expanded clone, and some rows leave it out.

len: 15
j_gene: TRBJ2-7
abundance: .
v_gene: TRBV7-8
d_gene: .
CDR3aa: CASSLEVGDSGEQYF
CDR3nt: TGTGCCAGCAGCTTAGAGGTCGGGGATTCTGGCGAGCAGTACTTC

len: 17
j_gene: TRBJ1-1
abundance: .
v_gene: TRBV18
d_gene: .
CDR3aa: CASSPRSYGEFATEAFF
CDR3nt: TGTGCCAGCTCACCACGGTCGTATGGGGAGTTTGCCACTGAAGCTTTCTTT

len: 14
j_gene: TRBJ1-3
abundance: .
v_gene: TRBV7-9
d_gene: .
CDR3aa: CASSSTGSGNTIYF
CDR3nt: TGTGCCAGCAGCTCAACAGGTTCTGGAAACACCATATATTTT

len: 15
j_gene: TRBJ2-1
abundance: few
v_gene: TRBV5-4
d_gene: .
CDR3aa: CASSLGGVPLHEQFF
CDR3nt: TGTGCCAGCAGCTTAGGTGGAGTCCCACTCCATGAGCAGTTCTTC

len: 14
j_gene: TRBJ2-5
abundance: .
v_gene: TRBV19
d_gene: .
CDR3aa: CASSIKWGGQTQYF
CDR3nt: TGTGCCAGTAGTATCAAGTGGGGGGGCCAGACCCAGTACTTC

len: 15
j_gene: TRBJ1-1
abundance: .
v_gene: TRBV5-1
d_gene: TRBD1
CDR3aa: CASSSGTGSDTEAFF
CDR3nt: TGCGCCAGCAGCTCCGGGACAGGGAGTGACACTGAAGCTTTCTTT

len: 17
j_gene: TRBJ2-1
abundance: .
v_gene: TRBV14
d_gene: .
CDR3aa: CASSQDPGLLAYNEQFF
CDR3nt: TGTGCCAGCAGCCAAGATCCCGGACTACTGGCCTACAATGAGCAGTTCTTC

len: 16
j_gene: TRBJ2-1
abundance: .
v_gene: TRBV5-1
d_gene: TRBD2
CDR3aa: CASSSLSSGSGDEQFF
CDR3nt: TGCGCCAGCAGCTCTCTCTCTAGCGGGAGTGGGGATGAGCAGTTCTTC

len: 15
j_gene: TRBJ2-1
abundance: once
v_gene: TRBV7-9
d_gene: TRBD2
CDR3aa: CASSSRGSEYNEQFF
CDR3nt: TGTGCCAGCAGCTCTCGCGGGAGTGAGTACAATGAGCAGTTCTTC

len: 17
j_gene: TRBJ1-2
abundance: few
v_gene: TRBV10-1
d_gene: TRBD1
CDR3aa: CASSESEGTGCHYGYTF
CDR3nt: TGCGCCAGCAGTGAGTCTGAGGGGACAGGGTGCCACTATGGCTACACCTTC

len: 17
j_gene: TRBJ2-6
abundance: .
v_gene: TRBV6-4
d_gene: .
CDR3aa: CASSEGWRGPGANVLTF
CDR3nt: TGTGCCAGCAGTGAAGGTTGGAGGGGGCCTGGGGCCAACGTCCTGACTTTC

len: 13
j_gene: TRBJ1-1
abundance: .
v_gene: TRBV29-1
d_gene: .
CDR3aa: CSVAAVLNTEAFF
CDR3nt: TGCAGCGTTGCTGCGGTTCTGAACACTGAAGCTTTCTTT

len: 14
j_gene: TRBJ2-3
abundance: .
v_gene: TRBV11-2
d_gene: TRBD2
CDR3aa: CASSGAGGYDTQYF
CDR3nt: TGTGCCAGCAGCGGTGCGGGGGGGTATGATACGCAGTATTTT

len: 14
j_gene: TRBJ2-3
abundance: .
v_gene: TRBV10-1
d_gene: TRBD1
CDR3aa: CASIFQQGGDTQYF
CDR3nt: TGCGCCAGCATATTTCAACAGGGGGGAGATACGCAGTATTTT

len: 12
j_gene: TRBJ1-6
abundance: few
v_gene: TRBV6-5
d_gene: .
CDR3aa: CASSGGGSPLHF
CDR3nt: TGTGCCAGCAGCGGGGGTGGATCACCCCTCCACTTT

len: 14
j_gene: TRBJ2-5
abundance: once
v_gene: TRBV4-1
d_gene: .
CDR3aa: CASSLGGVQETQYF
CDR3nt: TGCGCCAGCAGCCTAGGGGGGGTACAAGAGACCCAGTACTTC

len: 16
j_gene: TRBJ2-4
abundance: .
v_gene: TRBV7-9
d_gene: .
CDR3aa: CASSSWASETKNIQYF
CDR3nt: TGTGCCAGCAGCTCGTGGGCTAGCGAGACCAAAAACATTCAGTACTTC

len: 13
j_gene: TRBJ1-1
abundance: .
v_gene: TRBV6-1
d_gene: .
CDR3aa: CASNPAVDTEAFF
CDR3nt: TGTGCCAGCAACCCCGCGGTTGACACTGAAGCTTTCTTT

len: 16
j_gene: TRBJ2-3
abundance: .
v_gene: TRBV7-9
d_gene: .
CDR3aa: CASSLVFLGATDTQYF
CDR3nt: TGTGCCAGCAGCTTAGTTTTCCTGGGCGCCACAGATACGCAGTATTTT

len: 12
j_gene: TRBJ2-7
abundance: .
v_gene: TRBV10-3
d_gene: TRBD1
CDR3aa: CATQGDNRFGYF
CDR3nt: TGTGCCACCCAGGGGGATAATAGGTTCGGGTACTTC

len: 17
j_gene: TRBJ1-4
abundance: .
v_gene: TRBV6-1
d_gene: TRBD1
CDR3aa: CASSDARQGLFNEKLFF
CDR3nt: TGTGCCAGCAGTGACGCAAGACAGGGGCTCTTTAATGAAAAACTGTTTTTT

len: 13
j_gene: TRBJ1-1
abundance: .
v_gene: TRBV30
d_gene: .
CDR3aa: CAWSGGPNTEAFF
CDR3nt: TGTGCCTGGAGTGGGGGGCCGAACACTGAAGCTTTCTTT

len: 15
j_gene: TRBJ1-1
abundance: .
v_gene: TRBV4-2
d_gene: TRBD1
CDR3aa: CASSQAGTGANEAFF
CDR3nt: TGTGCCAGCAGCCAAGCGGGGACAGGGGCCAATGAAGCTTTCTTT

len: 15
j_gene: TRBJ2-7
abundance: .
v_gene: TRBV11-2
d_gene: TRBD1
CDR3aa: CASSPRQGPSYEQYF
CDR3nt: TGTGCCAGCAGCCCTAGACAGGGTCCCTCCTACGAGCAGTACTTC

len: 13
j_gene: TRBJ1-4
abundance: few
v_gene: TRBV13
d_gene: .
CDR3aa: CASSPRTGEKLFF
CDR3nt: TGTGCCAGCAGCCCACGAACGGGGGAAAAACTGTTTTTT

len: 14
j_gene: TRBJ2-3
abundance: .
v_gene: TRBV5-5
d_gene: .
CDR3aa: CASSLRGTTDTQYF
CDR3nt: TGTGCCAGCAGCCTCAGGGGAACCACAGATACGCAGTATTTT

len: 14
j_gene: TRBJ1-4
abundance: few
v_gene: TRBV4-2
d_gene: .
CDR3aa: CASSQEEGGEKLFF
CDR3nt: TGTGCCAGCAGCCAAGAGGAGGGGGGGGAAAAACTGTTTTTT

len: 15
j_gene: TRBJ1-1
abundance: few
v_gene: TRBV7-2
d_gene: TRBD1
CDR3aa: CASSVSVQGYTEAFF
CDR3nt: TGTGCCAGCAGCGTCTCTGTACAGGGGTACACTGAAGCTTTCTTT

len: 17
j_gene: TRBJ1-4
abundance: .
v_gene: TRBV18
d_gene: .
CDR3aa: CASSGNQGSATNEKLFF
CDR3nt: TGTGCCAGCTCCGGAAACCAGGGGTCGGCAACTAATGAAAAACTGTTTTTT

len: 15
j_gene: TRBJ2-7
abundance: .
v_gene: TRBV10-2
d_gene: .
CDR3aa: CASSDGRGPSYEQYF
CDR3nt: TGCGCCAGCAGTGATGGGCGGGGGCCGTCCTACGAGCAGTACTTC

len: 16
j_gene: TRBJ2-7
abundance: .
v_gene: TRBV10-1
d_gene: .
CDR3aa: CASSESKLGVSSEQYF
CDR3nt: TGCGCCAGCAGTGAGTCTAAACTCGGGGTTTCGAGCGAGCAGTACTTC

len: 13
j_gene: TRBJ1-1
abundance: once
v_gene: TRBV5-1
d_gene: .
CDR3aa: CASSGSGNTEAFF
CDR3nt: TGCGCCAGCAGCGGGTCAGGGAACACTGAAGCTTTCTTT

len: 14
j_gene: TRBJ2-2
abundance: .
v_gene: TRBV6-5
d_gene: .
CDR3aa: CASSYLASTGELFF
CDR3nt: TGTGCCAGCAGTTACTTGGCAAGCACCGGGGAGCTGTTTTTT

len: 16
j_gene: TRBJ2-5
abundance: .
v_gene: TRBV5-5
d_gene: .
CDR3aa: CASSLAGPELKETQYF
CDR3nt: TGTGCCAGCAGCTTGGCAGGGCCTGAATTAAAAGAGACCCAGTACTTC

len: 12
j_gene: TRBJ2-1
abundance: .
v_gene: TRBV27
d_gene: .
CDR3aa: CASTSTGGEQFF
CDR3nt: TGTGCCAGCACCTCAACGGGTGGTGAGCAGTTCTTC

len: 15
j_gene: TRBJ2-2
abundance: .
v_gene: TRBV18
d_gene: .
CDR3aa: CASSPGSSNTGELFF
CDR3nt: TGTGCCAGCTCACCGGGCAGTTCGAACACCGGGGAGCTGTTTTTT

len: 14
j_gene: TRBJ2-3
abundance: .
v_gene: TRBV5-4
d_gene: TRBD1
CDR3aa: CASSKQGGTDTQYF
CDR3nt: TGTGCCAGCAGTAAACAGGGGGGTACAGATACGCAGTATTTT

len: 13
j_gene: TRBJ2-3
abundance: .
v_gene: TRBV7-9
d_gene: .
CDR3aa: CASSPKSTDTQYF
CDR3nt: TGTGCCAGCAGCCCCAAAAGCACAGATACGCAGTATTTT

len: 15
j_gene: TRBJ2-2
abundance: .
v_gene: TRBV11-3
d_gene: .
CDR3aa: CASSPRGAPSGELFF
CDR3nt: TGTGCCAGCAGCCCCCGGGGGGCGCCATCCGGGGAGCTGTTTTTT

len: 12
j_gene: TRBJ2-7
abundance: once
v_gene: TRBV30
d_gene: .
CDR3aa: CAWSVYSYEQYF
CDR3nt: TGTGCCTGGAGTGTATACTCCTACGAGCAGTACTTC

len: 13
j_gene: TRBJ2-5
abundance: .
v_gene: TRBV18
d_gene: .
CDR3aa: CASSPIAQETQYF
CDR3nt: TGTGCCAGCTCACCCATAGCGCAAGAGACCCAGTACTTC